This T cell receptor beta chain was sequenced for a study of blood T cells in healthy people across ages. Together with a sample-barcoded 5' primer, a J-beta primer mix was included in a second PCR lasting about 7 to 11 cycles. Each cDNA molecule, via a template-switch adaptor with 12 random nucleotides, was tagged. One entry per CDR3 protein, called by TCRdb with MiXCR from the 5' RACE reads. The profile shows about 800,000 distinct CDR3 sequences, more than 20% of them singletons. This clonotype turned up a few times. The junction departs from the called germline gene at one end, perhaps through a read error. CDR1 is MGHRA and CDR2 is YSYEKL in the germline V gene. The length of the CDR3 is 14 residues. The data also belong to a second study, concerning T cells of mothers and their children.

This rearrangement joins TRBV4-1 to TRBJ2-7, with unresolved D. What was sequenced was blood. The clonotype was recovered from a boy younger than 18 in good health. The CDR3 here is CASSLMTPSYERYF. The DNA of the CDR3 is TGCGCCAGCAGCCTCATGACACCCTCCTACGAGCGGTACTTC.